A single sample is the source of the 32 T cell receptor beta chains below, sequenced in a study of human T cells and chemical hapten exposure. As for time point: healthy volunteer bleed at 2 weeks. It was unfractionated whole blood from which total RNA was extracted. TCRdb re-analysed the RACE reads in MiXCR, keeping a single row per CDR3 protein. The sample includes 80,000 to 100,000 distinct CDR3 sequences, roughly 8% seen only once; the top ten take approximately 2.8%. The sample consisted of whole blood. The receptors were gathered from a female donor in good health. Some clones in this sample may be carry-over from other donors' samples.

This clonotype was counted between two and nine times. This sequence joins TRBV12-3 or TRBV12-4 and TRBJ1-5; the match to TRBD1 covers 9 bases. This CDR3 comprises 19 residues. After removal of 3 bases from V and 3 bases from J, the junction contained 15 bases not matched to a gene. The CDR3 bases are TGTGCCAGCAGTTTGGGGACAGGGATAAACGTCGGTACCAATCAGCCCCAGCATTTT. Translating gives CASSLGTGINVGTNQPQHF.

This clonotype occurred many times. The chain combines TRBV2 with TRBJ2-4; 7 nucleotides agree with TRBD1. Germline-derived CDR1 and CDR2 are SNHLY and FYNNEI. This CDR3 contains 13 residues. Trimming took 3 bases from V and 6 from J; bases not matched to a gene: 2. The CDR3 sequence: CASSDGDRNIQYF. CDR3 sequence (DNA): TGTGCCAGCAGTGATGGGGACAGAAACATTCAGTACTTC.

This clonotype was detected ten times or more. The chain has TRBV10-3 and TRBJ2-7; TRBD2 aligns across 14 bases. This CDR3 has 14 residues. The ends lost 10 bases at V and 4 bases at J; junction bases unmatched: 6. Germline CDR1 ENHRY, CDR2 SYGVKD. DNA for the CDR3: TGTGCCACAGTCGGGACTAGCGGGAGATACGAGCAGTACTTC. This codes for CATVGTSGRYEQYF.

Many counts were recorded for this clonotype. This chain links TRBV24-1 with TRBJ1-5, with a weak D call TRBD1 (5 bases). The length of the CDR3 is 13 residues. Germline V gene lookup returns CDR1 KGHDR and CDR2 SFDVKD. Trimming cost V 0 bases and J 6 bases, with 5 bases left between them. CDR3: CATSDLQGQPQHF. DNA for the CDR3: TGTGCCACCAGTGATTTGCAGGGTCAGCCCCAGCATTTT.

This clonotype was detected ten times or more. The chain has TRBV7-2 and TRBJ1-5; 8 bases are a match to TRBD1. The CDR3 loop spans 13 amino acids. V lost 5 bases, J lost 7 bases, and 4 bases stayed unmatched. Germline loops: CDR1 SGHTA, CDR2 FQGNSA. Written as DNA, the CDR3 is TGTGCCAGCAGCCAGACAGGGGAACAGCCCCAGCATTTT. It codes for CASSQTGEQPQHF.

This clonotype was seen more than once but under ten times. The chain uses TRBV4-2 and TRBJ2-2, with 8 nucleotides matching TRBD2. CDR3 length: 16 amino acids. Germline CDR1 is LGHNA and CDR2 is YNFKEQ. Trimming took 1 base from V and 7 from J; bases not matched to a gene: 8. DNA of the CDR3: TGTGCCAGCAGCCAAGGCTCGGGGGGGTTTATCGGGGAGCTGTTTTTT. This gives the protein CASSQGSGGFIGELFF.

This clonotype was detected ten times or more. The chain couples TRBV6-6 to TRBJ1-1; 8 bases agree with TRBD1. J lost 11 bases, V lost 4 bases, and 15 bases had no gene match. The CDR3 length is 15 residues. CDR1 and CDR2 from the germline V gene are MNHNY and SVGAGI (reference sequence). CDR3 protein: CASSSSQGADLFAFF. The CDR3 region has the DNA TGTGCCAGCAGTTCTTCTCAGGGGGCCGACCTGTTTGCTTTCTTT.

The CDR3 loop is CASSLVDYEQYF. DNA for the CDR3: TGTGCCAGCAGCTTAGTCGACTACGAGCAGTACTTC. The V and J genes are TRBV7-9 and TRBJ2-7; D remains ambiguous. The V end lost 1 base, the J end lost 3 bases, and 4 bases lay between the germline ends. The CDR3 runs to 12 residues. Germline CDR1 SEHNR, CDR2 FQNEAQ (reference sequence).

The table lists this clonotype with many counts. V gene TRBV12-5 combines with J gene TRBJ2-2; 8 positions agree with TRBD1. Germline V lookup: CDR1 LGHNT, CDR2 FRNRAP. Trimming at V came to 7 bases and at J to 6 bases, leaving 10 bases not matched to a gene. The CDR3 consists of 15 residues. CDR3 sequence reads: CASVPPWTGSGELFF. CDR3 nucleotides: TGTGCTAGTGTCCCCCCGTGGACAGGGTCCGGGGAGCTGTTTTTT.

This clonotype appeared many times. The chain has TRBV4-1 and TRBJ2-7; the D is unclear. Germline V lookup: CDR1 MGHRA, CDR2 YSYEKL. Trimming shortened V by 4 bases and J by 1 base, and 8 bases separated the two germline ends. This CDR3 is 13 amino acids long. The CDR3 DNA reads TGCGCCAGCAGCCCCCCAAGTTCCTACGAGCAGTACTTC. Translated, it gives CASSPPSSYEQYF.

Here the CDR3 reads CASSFLQGEDTQYF. In nucleotides, the CDR3 is TGTGCCAGCAGCTTTTTACAGGGGGAAGATACGCAGTATTTT. The genes are TRBV7-9 and TRBJ2-3, with 8 positions matching TRBD1. The J segment lost 5 bases and the V segment lost 3 bases, leaving 4 bases of the junction unmatched. This CDR3 has 14 amino acids. CDR1 is SEHNR and CDR2 is FQNEAQ in the germline V gene (reference sequence).

The V gene is TRBV7-9, the J gene TRBJ1-2; 7 bases map to TRBD1. The CDR3 consists of 14 residues. Per germline, CDR1 SEHNR and CDR2 FQNEAQ (reference sequence). Losses at the gene ends were 1 base for V and 7 bases for J; bases not matched to a gene: 6. CDR3 amino acids: CASSLGQGGGGYTF. DNA for the CDR3: TGTGCCAGCAGCTTAGGACAGGGAGGAGGTGGCTACACCTTC.

The chain combines TRBV10-3 with TRBJ2-7; D is unclear. V was clipped by 5 bases and J by 1 base, with 12 bases between them. The germline V gene encodes CDR1 ENHRY and CDR2 SYGVKD. This CDR3 has 14 residues. CDR3: CAISSDAGSYEQYF. CDR3 bases: TGTGCCATCAGTTCGGACGCCGGATCCTACGAGCAGTACTTC.

This clonotype has ten or more counts. V gene TRBV2 combines with J gene TRBJ1-4, with 9 nucleotides matching TRBD1. Germline assignment: CDR1 SNHLY and CDR2 FYNNEI. The CDR3 extends over 17 amino acids. V was pared by 6 bases and J by 0 bases, with 8 bases of the junction left unmatched. The CDR3: CASSPSGQGPTNEKLFF. In DNA, the CDR3 is TGTGCCAGCAGCCCCTCCGGACAGGGGCCAACTAATGAAAAACTGTTTTTT.

V and J are TRBV28 and TRBJ2-3; the match to TRBD2 covers 11 bases. Germline V gene lookup returns CDR1 MDHEN and CDR2 SYDVKM. The V segment lost 5 bases and the J segment 2 bases; nucleotides outside the gene matches: 9. This CDR3 comprises 17 residues. CDR3: CASSAGLAVGVTDTQYF. CDR3 nucleotide sequence: TGTGCCAGCAGTGCGGGACTAGCGGTCGGGGTCACAGATACGCAGTATTTT.

This chain links TRBV3-1 with TRBJ1-2; D possibly corresponds to TRBD1 (5 bases). The CDR3 runs 16 residues. Germline CDR1 is LGHDT and CDR2 is YNNKEL (reference sequence). V was clipped by 1 base and J by 5 bases, with 17 bases between them. The CDR3 reads CASSQAGGPVTYGYTF. The DNA for the CDR3 is TGTGCCAGCAGCCAAGCCGGGGGACCCGTGACTTATGGCTACACCTTC.

This clonotype was counted at least ten times. V usage is TRBV20-1 and J usage is TRBJ2-5; 8 bases map to TRBD2. The length of the CDR3 is 17 residues. V trimming: 1 base; J trimming: 5 bases; junction bases outside the gene matches: 15. Germline V CDR1 and CDR2: DFQATT, SNEGSKA (reference sequence). CDR3 region: CSARALPTAGALETQYF. The CDR3 coding sequence is TGCAGTGCTAGAGCTCTACCGACAGCGGGAGCGCTTGAGACCCAGTACTTC.

Ten or more counts support this clonotype. The chain has TRBV24-1 and TRBJ2-2; TRBD1 might be the D (6 bases). The CDR3 contains 15 residues. Germline CDR1 KGHDR, CDR2 SFDVKD. V was shortened by 1 base and J by 4 bases, with 9 bases between the two germline ends. The CDR3 region has the DNA TGTGCCACCAGTGATTTCCACAGGGCCACCGGGGAGCTGTTTTTT. Its translation: CATSDFHRATGELFF.

This clonotype has ten or more counts. V usage is TRBV6-2 or TRBV6-3 and J usage is TRBJ1-5; 10 bases agree with TRBD1. Germline V gene lookup returns CDR1 MNHEY and CDR2 SVGEGT. The CDR3 length is 17 residues. V trimming: 2 bases; J trimming: 3 bases; junction bases outside the gene matches: 7. The CDR3 DNA reads TGTGCCAGCAGTTACATATCCGGACAGGGGGACAATCAGCCCCAGCATTTT. The encoded protein is CASSYISGQGDNQPQHF.

This clonotype was detected only a few times. This chain connects TRBV12-5 to TRBJ2-2, with 8 bases that match TRBD2. This CDR3 has 16 amino acids. Per the germline V gene, CDR1 is LGHNT and CDR2 is FRNRAP. V shed 10 bases, J shed 1 base, and the junction held 11 bases outside the gene matches. The CDR3 loop reads CATGTPTSGNTGELFF. The CDR3 DNA reads as TGTGCTACCGGGACACCCACTAGCGGGAACACCGGGGAGCTGTTTTTT.

V gene TRBV28 combines with J gene TRBJ2-2, with 7 bases fitting TRBD1. V trimming: 5 bases; J trimming: 5 bases; junction bases outside the gene matches: 14. In germline, CDR1 is MDHEN, CDR2 SYDVKM. CDR3 length: 17 amino acids. Here the CDR3 DNA reads TGTGCCAGCAGTCCCGGAAGACAGGGTTTGGAGACCGGGGAGCTGTTTTTT. This gives the protein CASSPGRQGLETGELFF.

This clonotype was counted between two and nine times. V gene TRBV6-6 combines with J gene TRBJ1-5; no clear D. CDR3 size: 12 residues. Trimming left V 6 bases short and J 5 bases short, with 8 bases between. Germline V lookup: CDR1 MNHNY, CDR2 SVGAGI (reference sequence). The CDR3: CASRTGDQPQHF. In DNA form, the CDR3 reads TGTGCCAGCAGGACCGGGGATCAGCCCCAGCATTTT.

The table lists this clonotype with a few counts. The genes are TRBV15 and TRBJ2-2; 7 nucleotides line up with TRBD1. Germline trimming cut 0 bases from V and 4 bases from J; bases unmatched to any gene: 8. The CDR3 extends over 17 amino acids. Germline values: CDR1 LNHNV, CDR2 YYDKDF (reference sequence). The DNA of the CDR3 is TGTGCCACCAGCAGAGATCTAGGCAGGGGGACCACCGGGGAGCTGTTTTTT. It yields the protein CATSRDLGRGTTGELFF.

A few counts support this clonotype. The chain is built from TRBV12-3 or TRBV12-4 and TRBJ2-3; 8 bases are shared with TRBD1. This CDR3 comprises 14 residues. Unmatched junction bases numbered 6, after V lost 6 bases and J lost 4 bases. The CDR3, as DNA: TGTGCCAGCAGGAAGACAGGGGTCTCAGATACGCAGTATTTT. Protein sequence: CASRKTGVSDTQYF.

This clonotype was picked up a small number of times. The chain joins TRBV30 to TRBJ1-2, with 8 bases matching TRBD1. The CDR3 has 12 residues. Germline CDR1 is GTSNPN and CDR2 is SVGIG (reference sequence). Unmatched junction bases numbered 1, after V lost 2 bases and J lost 5 bases. CDR3 DNA sequence: TGTGCCTGGAGTCGGACAGGGTATGGCTACACCTTC. This translates into CAWSRTGYGYTF.

This clonotype was counted between two and nine times. V and J are TRBV2 and TRBJ1-5; 8 nucleotides agree with TRBD1. CDR1 SNHLY and CDR2 FYNNEI come from the germline V gene. CDR3 length equals 15 residues. The J segment lost 4 bases and the V segment lost 6 bases, leaving 8 bases of the junction unmatched. CDR3 protein: CASRDGQGGNQPQHF. The CDR3 bases are TGTGCCAGCAGGGATGGACAGGGTGGGAATCAGCCCCAGCATTTT.

CDR3 protein: CASGRGGSYEQYF. The CDR3, as DNA: TGTGCCAGCGGCCGGGGCGGCTCCTACGAGCAGTACTTC. V is TRBV27 and J is TRBJ2-7, with D perhaps being TRBD1 or TRBD2 (5 bases each). V gave up 8 bases and J gave up 0 bases, with 11 bases separating them. The CDR3 loop spans 13 amino acids. CDR1 MNHEY and CDR2 SMNVEV come from the germline V gene (reference sequence).

This clonotype was picked up a small number of times. V and J are TRBV10-2 and TRBJ2-3, with 13 bases fitting TRBD2. This CDR3 contains 14 residues. Unmatched junction bases numbered 4, after V lost 4 bases and J lost 9 bases. Germline CDR1 and CDR2: WSHSY and SAAADI. CDR3: CASSGTSGRLTQYF. CDR3 coding DNA: TGCGCCAGCAGTGGGACTAGCGGGAGATTAACGCAGTATTTT.

The chain uses TRBV20-1 and TRBJ2-3; no clear D gene. V was clipped by 3 bases and J by 6 bases, with 19 bases between them. The V gene's germline CDR1 is DFQATT and CDR2 SNEGSKA (reference sequence). There are 15 residues in the CDR3. CDR3 nucleotide sequence: TGCAGTGCTAGCGCACCGCCGGACGAGGCTGATACGCAGTATTTT. Translated, it gives CSASAPPDEADTQYF.

The chain uses TRBV20-1 and TRBJ1-1; D is undetermined. The CDR3 has 12 amino acids. V dropped 4 bases and J dropped 0 bases, with 6 bases sitting between them. CDR1 and CDR2 from the germline V gene are DFQATT and SNEGSKA (reference sequence). The CDR3 loop reads CSAKKMNTEAFF. In DNA, the CDR3 is TGCAGTGCTAAAAAAATGAACACTGAAGCTTTCTTT.

The DNA of the CDR3 is TGTGCCAGCAGCTTAGATCTAAGCGCCCAAAGCACAGATACGCAGTATTTT. Translation gives CASSLDLSAQSTDTQYF. The rearrangement uses TRBV11-2 and TRBJ2-3; D not certain. Per germline, CDR1 SGHAT and CDR2 FQNNGV. The CDR3 runs to 17 residues. The V end was cut by 0 bases, the J end by 0 bases, with 13 bases between.

This clonotype came up a few times. The chain uses TRBV2 and TRBJ2-7, with a possible D match to TRBD2 (6 bases). Germline CDR1 SNHLY, CDR2 FYNNEI. V shed 7 bases and J shed 1 base, with 11 bases lying between them. The CDR3 is 13 amino acids. CDR3 DNA: TGTGCCAGCAAGAGTAGCGGATCCTACGAGCAGTACTTC. It yields the protein CASKSSGSYEQYF.